These 26 T cell receptor beta chains share one sample of origin, sequenced in a study of blood T cells in healthy people across ages. Sample-barcoded 5' priming and a J-beta primer mix drove a second PCR of about 7 to 11 cycles. TCRdb analysed the 5' RACE reads with MiXCR anew, one entry per CDR3 protein. The table records some 1.1 million distinct CDR3 sequences, roughly two fifths of them present only once. The sequencing sample was made of blood. These receptors were collected from a man between 18 and 35 years old in good health.

The genes are TRBV20-1 and TRBJ2-7, with D perhaps matching TRBD2 (6 bases). Germline CDR1 DFQATT, CDR2 SNEGSKA (reference sequence). The CDR3 totals 15 residues. The CDR3 loop reads CSATNRDSPSYEQYF. Written as DNA, the CDR3 is TGCAGCGCAACCAACCGGGACTCACCCTCCTACGAGCAGTACTTC.

The chain combines TRBV12-3 or TRBV12-4 with TRBJ1-1; D call uncertain. CDR3 length: 15 residues. V lost 5 bases and J lost 1, with 14 bases in between. CDR3: CASSLETLENTEAFF. The CDR3 bases are TGTGCCAGCAGTCTCGAGACACTAGAGAACACTGAAGCTTTCTTT.

Many counts were recorded for this clonotype. This rearrangement joins TRBV29-1 to TRBJ2-5; 10 positions agree with TRBD1. The junction had 8 bases not matched to a gene; V was cut back by 8 bases and J by 5 bases. The germline V gene encodes CDR1 SQVTM and CDR2 ANQGSEA. The CDR3 spans 13 residues. The CDR3 DNA reads as TGCAGCATTAGACAGGGGGCAGCGGAGACCCAGTACTTC. Residues: CSIRQGAAETQYF.

This clonotype was observed a handful of times. V usage is TRBV5-1 and J usage is TRBJ1-2; the D gene is possibly TRBD1 (5 bases). Trimming took 3 bases from V and 7 from J, leaving 22 bases between them. Germline V gene sequence: CDR1 SGHRS, CDR2 YFSETQ. This CDR3 spans 16 amino acids. CDR3 coding DNA: TGCGCCAGCAGCTCGCGACTGATCAGGGAGGGTAGTGGCTACACCTTC. Residues: CASSSRLIREGSGYTF.

The chain combines TRBV7-8 with TRBJ1-5; possibly TRBD1 for D (5 bases). The germline V gene encodes CDR1 SGHVS and CDR2 FQNEAQ. This CDR3 has 19 amino acids. Trimming removed 8 bases from V and 1 base from J, with 27 bases in between. CDR3 in amino acids: CASRISPGREAGSNQPQHF. DNA for the CDR3: TGTGCCAGCCGCATTTCCCCGGGCAGGGAAGCAGGCAGCAATCAGCCCCAGCATTTT.

At least ten counts were recorded for this clonotype. The J gene is TRBJ2-1, the V gene TRBV10-3, with D unclear. The tail of the sequence fits TRBJ2-7 better, so the J call may be wrong. Looked up from germline, CDR1 is ENHRY and CDR2 is SYGVKD. The CDR3 extends over 13 amino acids. This chain's CDR3 is CAITENSYNEQYF. Written as DNA, the CDR3 is TGTGCCATCACGGAAAATTCCTACAATGAGCAGTACTTC.

The V gene is TRBV28, the J gene TRBJ1-2; TRBD1 aligns across 7 bases. Germline trimming cut 4 bases from V and 4 bases from J; bases unmatched to any gene: 9. Germline CDR1 MDHEN, CDR2 SYDVKM. This CDR3 contains 15 residues. The CDR3 DNA is TGTGCCAGCAGTTCAGGGGGAGGTCTAGTCTATGGCTACACCTTC. It yields the protein CASSSGGGLVYGYTF.

This clonotype was observed a few times. This chain links TRBV29-1 with TRBJ2-2, with a weak D call TRBD1 (6 bases). CDR1 and CDR2 from the germline V gene are SQVTM and ANQGSEA. V lost 6 bases to trimming and J lost 6 bases, with 17 bases between them. This CDR3 comprises 14 residues. DNA for the CDR3: TGCAGCGTCCGGGACAACGTGATGTCCGGGGAGCTGTTTTTT. Translated, it gives CSVRDNVMSGELFF.

This clonotype was found a few times. The chain couples TRBV11-2 to TRBJ2-3, with no clear D. With 4 bases removed from V and 6 bases from J, the gap between germline ends came to 14 bases. The CDR3 runs to 14 residues. Per germline, CDR1 SGHAT and CDR2 FQNNGV. CDR3 coding DNA: TGTGCCAGCAGCTCATCGACCTCAGAGGATACGCAGTATTTT. It codes for CASSSSTSEDTQYF.

This clonotype appeared a few times. The chain has TRBV7-2 and TRBJ2-3; D may correspond to TRBD1 or TRBD2 (5 bases each). Germline loops: CDR1 SGHTA, CDR2 FQGNSA. The CDR3 runs to 14 residues. Trimming took 5 bases from V and 2 from J, leaving 11 bases between them. In nucleotides, the CDR3 is TGTGCCAGCAGCATGGGACCTCACACAGATACGCAGTATTTT. This codes for CASSMGPHTDTQYF.

This clonotype was picked up a small number of times. In nucleotides, the CDR3 is TGTGCCATCAGTGAGACTTCGGGGGGGAACGCCGAGAATTCACCCCTCCACTTT. It codes for CAISETSGGNAENSPLHF. The chain is built from TRBV10-3 and TRBJ1-6; D is possibly TRBD1 (5 bases). V shed 2 bases and J shed 7 bases, with 21 bases lying between them. Germline CDR1 reads ENHRY; CDR2 reads SYGVKD. This CDR3 is built from 18 residues.

The chain is built from TRBV12-3 or TRBV12-4 and TRBJ2-7; TRBD1 or TRBD2 may be the D gene (5 bases each). This CDR3 region has 17 residues. Trimming pared 5 bases from V and 7 bases from J, leaving 27 bases between. CDR3 sequence: CASSPLPKTGPPSEQYF. In DNA, the CDR3 is TGTGCCAGCAGTCCCCTCCCTAAAACGGGACCGCCGTCGGAGCAGTACTTC.

This clonotype was found a few times. V usage is TRBV6-6 and J usage is TRBJ2-7, with D perhaps matching TRBD1 (7 bases). V was shortened by 0 bases and J by 3 bases, with 15 bases between the two germline ends. Germline CDR1 and CDR2: MNHNY and SVGAGI (reference sequence). This CDR3 is built from 16 residues. The CDR3 DNA follows: TGTGCCAGCAGTTACTCCCCGTGGAGGGGGCACTACGAGCAGTACTTC. The encoded protein is CASSYSPWRGHYEQYF.

As regards this clonotype: A much larger clone differs from this one at a single base, so this may be a read error. The final CDR3 position lacks the conserved phenylalanine or tryptophan, pointing to a likely read error. This chain uses TRBV27 with TRBJ2-3; D ambiguous. V was trimmed by 6 bases and J by 2 bases, leaving 3 bases between them. Germline V gives CDR1 MNHEY, CDR2 SMNVEV (reference sequence). The CDR3 contains 11 residues. The CDR3 reads CASSTTDTQYC. CDR3 nucleotides: TGTGCCAGCAGCACCACAGATACGCAGTATTGT.

Worth noting for this clonotype: This could be a read error, since a much larger clone is one nucleotide away. This rearrangement joins TRBV12-3 or TRBV12-4 to TRBJ2-1; D unresolved. The J call may be faulty, since TRBJ2-7 better matches the DNA end. This CDR3 contains 14 residues. CDR3 sequence (DNA): TGTGCCAGCAGTTTTCTGGGAATAACCAATGAGCAGTACTTC. Amino acids: CASSFLGITNEQYF.

The chain uses TRBV3-1 and TRBJ1-1; D gene uncertain. Germline loops: CDR1 LGHDT, CDR2 YNNKEL (reference sequence). The CDR3 totals 15 residues. With 0 bases removed from V and 4 bases from J, the gap between germline ends came to 12 bases. The CDR3 region is CASSQETRSRTEAFF. As DNA, the CDR3 is TGTGCCAGCAGCCAAGAAACTAGGAGTCGCACTGAAGCTTTCTTT.

The rearrangement uses TRBV24-1 and TRBJ2-1; D ambiguous. V was trimmed by 4 bases and J by 0 bases, leaving 6 bases between them. The germline CDR1 and CDR2 sequences are KGHDR and SFDVKD. This CDR3 spans 14 amino acids. The CDR3 DNA follows: TGTGCCACCAGTGAAGCATCCTCCTACAATGAGCAGTTCTTC. This translates into CATSEASSYNEQFF.

The chain employs TRBV29-1 and TRBJ2-4, with a tentative D call TRBD2 (5 bases). The CDR3 length is 14 residues. Germline V gene data show CDR1 as SQVTM and CDR2 as ANQGSEA. The V and J ends lost 1 base and 7 bases respectively, with 14 bases between them. The DNA of the CDR3 is TGCAGCGTTGAAGTGCCGTGGAGGCGCAACATTCAGTACTTC. Its protein is CSVEVPWRRNIQYF. The full variable domain, in which reference TRBV29-1 and TRBJ2-4 provide the parts outside the CDR3, is SAVISQKPSRDICQRGTSLTIQCQVDSQVTMMFWYRQQPGQSLTLIATANQGSEATYESGFVIDKFPISRPNLTFSTLTVSNMSPEDSSIYLCSVEVPWRRNIQYFGAGTRLSVL.

Written as DNA, the CDR3 is TGTGCCTGGACCCCTGGGGAGAACACTGAAGCTTTCTTT. Protein product: CAWTPGENTEAFF. The V gene is TRBV30, the J gene TRBJ1-1; no clear D gene. Germline V gene data show CDR1 as GTSNPN and CDR2 as SVGIG (reference sequence). This CDR3 has 13 amino acids. The V end lost 4 bases, the J end lost 1 base, and 10 bases lay between the germline ends.

The chain links TRBV2 to TRBJ2-7, with a possible D match to TRBD2 (5 bases). The CDR3 length is 12 residues. Germline CDR1 and CDR2: SNHLY and FYNNEI. The CDR3, as DNA: TGTGCTACTGAAGGGAGATCCTACGAGCAGTACTTC. As protein: CATEGRSYEQYF.

The genes are TRBV4-3 and TRBJ1-2, with D possibly being TRBD1 (5 bases). Per germline, CDR1 LGHNA and CDR2 YSLEER. V was clipped by 4 bases and J by 6 bases, with 18 bases between them. The CDR3 is made up of 15 amino acids. CDR3 sequence: CASSPTSGWGDGYTF. The CDR3 nucleotides read TGCGCCAGCAGCCCGACCTCAGGGTGGGGAGATGGCTACACCTTC.

This clonotype was detected a few times. This chain uses TRBV29-1 with TRBJ2-2; TRBD1 matches 9 bases. CDR1 and CDR2 from the germline V gene are SQVTM and ANQGSEA. V dropped 5 bases and J dropped 5; count of bases not matched to a gene: 9. The CDR3 spans 15 residues. In nucleotides, the CDR3 is TGCAGCGTTCCTACAGGGGGCGCGTCTACCGGGGAGCTGTTTTTT. Translation: CSVPTGGASTGELFF.

This clonotype turned up a few times. This chain uses TRBV12-3 or TRBV12-4 with TRBJ2-3; no clear D gene. Trimming removed 9 bases at V and 6 bases at J, with 25 bases between. CDR3 length: 16 residues. CDR3 in amino acids: CASSHSAGSVRDTQYF. CDR3 bases: TGTGCCAGTTCTCATAGTGCCGGGTCCGTCAGGGATACGCAGTATTTT.

The rearrangement uses TRBV12-3 or TRBV12-4 and TRBJ2-3, with D tentatively TRBD2 (5 bases). V gave up 5 bases and J gave up 5 bases, with 14 bases separating them. CDR3 length: 14 amino acids. The CDR3, as DNA: TGTGCCAGCAGTCTTACGAGCGGAGAAGATACGCAGTATTTT. This codes for CASSLTSGEDTQYF.

About this clonotype itself: An end of the junction differs from the germline gene, which may be a read error. This chain joins TRBV29-1 and TRBJ1-1; tentatively, D is TRBD1 (6 bases). CDR3 length: 13 residues. Looked up from germline, CDR1 is SQVTM and CDR2 is ANQGSEA. CDR3 loop: CSGRGPGNAEAFF. CDR3 in DNA: TGCAGCGGCAGGGGACCAGGGAACGCTGAAGCTTTCTTT. Looking up the rest from reference TRBV29-1 and TRBJ1-1 gives the full variable domain: SAVISQKPSRDICQRGTSLTIQCQVDSQVTMMFWYRQQPGQSLTLIATANQGSEATYESGFVIDKFPISRPNLTFSTLTVSNMSPEDSSIYLCSGRGPGNAEAFFGQGTRLTVV.

This clonotype was observed a few times. A much larger clone lies one base from this, so it may be a read error. The chain uses TRBV5-1 and TRBJ1-2; TRBD1 agrees at 8 bases. CDR3 length equals 14 residues. Germline values: CDR1 SGHRS, CDR2 YFSETQ. The CDR3 spells CTSSPSTGDYGYTF. CDR3 coding DNA: TGCACCAGCAGCCCCTCGACAGGGGACTATGGCTACACCTTC.